The source of this T cell receptor beta chain is a study of shared clonotypes between healthy human individuals. The overall study: Researchers assigned three CD4 naive, three CD4 memory, two CD8 naive and one CD8 memory plate to each donor.

General study points: Sampling covered blood only; tissue repertoires likely differ.

Splitting of each subset's genomic DNA was done evenly across several immunoSEQ plates. In the authors' workflow: ImmunoSEQ only sent back junction sequences with no quality scores, so filtering was done differently. TCRdb's table, derived via immunoSEQ multiplex PCR, lists solely in-frame clones and lacks some. From that table come the V and J calls and clone size; the DNA was used to work out D and trimming. The repertoire consists of millions of clones, with about 95% occurring once and the leading ten covering roughly 1%. The CDR3 runs to 13 residues. V dropped 4 bases and J dropped 5 bases, with 9 bases sitting between them. CDR1 is MNHEY, CDR2 SMNVEV, per germline (reference sequence). CD45RO-negative cells were positively selected for CCR7, leaving out terminally differentiated effector memory CD45RA+ cells. About this clone: Its antigen remains unidentified.

Material for sequencing was naive CD8+ T cells sorted from blood. This sequence was found in a man younger than 35 in good health. The chain links TRBV27 to TRBJ2-1; either TRBD1 or TRBD2 may supply D (5 bases each). The CDR3 bases are TGTGCCAGCAGTTCCTCGGGACACAATGAGCAGTTCTTC. Encoded protein: CASSSSGHNEQFF.